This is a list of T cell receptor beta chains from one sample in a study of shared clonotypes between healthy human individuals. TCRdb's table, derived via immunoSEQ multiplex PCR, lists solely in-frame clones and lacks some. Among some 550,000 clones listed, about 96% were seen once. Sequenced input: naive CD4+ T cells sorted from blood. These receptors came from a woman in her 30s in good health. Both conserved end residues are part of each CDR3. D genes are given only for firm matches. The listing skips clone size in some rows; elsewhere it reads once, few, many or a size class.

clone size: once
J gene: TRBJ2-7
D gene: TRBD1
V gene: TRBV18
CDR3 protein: CASSPYGTASYEQYF
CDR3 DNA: TGTGCCAGCTCACCTTACGGGACAGCATCCTACGAGCAGTACTTC

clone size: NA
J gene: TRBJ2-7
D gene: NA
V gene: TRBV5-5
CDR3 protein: CASSSPRTDYEQYF
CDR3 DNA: TGTGCCAGCAGCTCCCCCCGGACAGACTACGAGCAGTACTTC

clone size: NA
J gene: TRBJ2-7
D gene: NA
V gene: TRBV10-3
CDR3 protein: CAISEFLATYEQYF
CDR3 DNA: TGTGCCATCAGTGAGTTTCTAGCGACCTACGAGCAGTACTTC

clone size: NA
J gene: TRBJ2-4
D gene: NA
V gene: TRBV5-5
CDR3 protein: CASSLTSGKNIQYF
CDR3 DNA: TGTGCCAGCAGCTTAACCAGCGGTAAAAACATTCAGTACTTC

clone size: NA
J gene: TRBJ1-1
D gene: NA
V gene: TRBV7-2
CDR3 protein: CASSTPAIQAPFF
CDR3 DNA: TGTGCCAGCAGCACACCCGCAATCCAAGCACCCTTCTTT

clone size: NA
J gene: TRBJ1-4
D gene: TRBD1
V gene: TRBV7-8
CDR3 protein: CASSSQRGGVSEKLFF
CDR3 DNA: TGTGCCAGCAGCTCCCAGCGAGGGGGCGTGAGTGAAAAACTGTTTTTT

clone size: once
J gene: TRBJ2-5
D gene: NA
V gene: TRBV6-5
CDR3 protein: CASSYSGRAQYF
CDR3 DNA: TGTGCCAGCAGTTACTCGGGCCGTGCCCAGTACTTC

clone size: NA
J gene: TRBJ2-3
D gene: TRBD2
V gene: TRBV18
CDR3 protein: CASSPHPPALLAGSDTQYF
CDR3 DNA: TGTGCCAGCTCACCACACCCACCCGCCCTGCTAGCGGGTTCAGATACGCAGTATTTT

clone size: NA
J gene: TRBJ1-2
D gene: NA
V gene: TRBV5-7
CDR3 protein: CASSCSDVWGYTF
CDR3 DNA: TGTGCCAGCAGCTGTAGTGATGTTTGGGGCTACACCTTC

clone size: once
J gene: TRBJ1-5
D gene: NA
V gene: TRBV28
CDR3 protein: CASSPLQLKNSNQPQHF
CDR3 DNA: TGTGCCAGCAGCCCCTTACAGCTAAAGAATAGCAATCAGCCCCAGCATTTT

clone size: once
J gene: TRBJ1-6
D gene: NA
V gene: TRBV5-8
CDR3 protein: CASNSQGDGSPLHF
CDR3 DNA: TGTGCCAGCAACAGTCAGGGAGATGGTTCACCCCTCCACTTT

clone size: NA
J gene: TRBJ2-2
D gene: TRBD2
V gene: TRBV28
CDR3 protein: CASSSSPRGGGELFF
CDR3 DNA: TGTGCCAGCAGCTCCTCGCCGCGGGGGGGCGGGGAGCTGTTTTTT

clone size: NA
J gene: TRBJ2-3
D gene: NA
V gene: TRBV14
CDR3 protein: CATGNANTQYF
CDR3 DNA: TGTGCCACTGGAAACGCGAATACGCAGTATTTT

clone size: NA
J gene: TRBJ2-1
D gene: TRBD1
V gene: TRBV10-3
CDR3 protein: CAISGGDRTYNEQFF
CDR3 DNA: TGTGCCATCAGTGGGGGGGACAGGACCTACAATGAGCAGTTCTTC

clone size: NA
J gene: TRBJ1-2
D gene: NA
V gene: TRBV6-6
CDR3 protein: CASLSPDRLYGYTF
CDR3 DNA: TGTGCCAGCCTCTCCCCCGACAGGCTCTATGGCTACACCTTC

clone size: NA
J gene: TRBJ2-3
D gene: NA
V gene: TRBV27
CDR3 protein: CASSYKRPGTDTQYF
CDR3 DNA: TGTGCCAGCAGTTATAAGCGACCGGGGACAGATACGCAGTATTTT